Detailed here is one TCR beta chain. Its antigen is currently not known. Per-base qualities were not stored, and no clone one base away is much larger. The sample belongs to a study of radiotherapy plus CTLA-4 blockade in lung cancer listed by TCRdb under 2018. About the full investigation: Among enrolled patients, 18% had an objective response and around 33% reached disease control.

The study evaluated CTLA-4 blockade (ipilimumab) given together with focal radiation therapy in patients who had chemo-refractory metastatic non-small-cell lung cancer. Libraries were built with the immunoSEQ multiplex PCR assay. This immuneACCESS table, as held by TCRdb, lists in-frame sequences with V and J called but not all clones. Of the missing ones, under half trace to an unresolved V gene in checked studies; the others have no known cause. Counted in this sample were about 31,000 clones; more than 70% of them appeared once. In total, the top ten clones hold approximately 5% of the sample. The germline V gene (reference sequence) supplies CDR1 LNHDA and CDR2 SQIVND. Inclusive of the bounding cysteine and phenylalanine, the CDR3 is 15 residues long. CDR3 DNA only is kept here, 45 bases in frame from base 1. A distance of 13 bases separates the germline ends of V and J, which lose 5 bases and 1 base respectively.

The full study reports these points: Increased serum interferon-beta after radiation, together with early dynamic changes in blood T cell clones, were reported to be the strongest predictors of response. After treatment with radiotherapy and ipilimumab, TCR clones that originated in tumors expanded in peripheral blood.

This specimen consisted of peripheral blood, obtained from a patient treated with radiotherapy plus ipilimumab. The rearrangement joined TRBV19 to TRBJ2-3; the best D guess is TRBD1, with 6 bases matching. The source is a human donor with non-small cell lung cancer whose response to radiotherapy plus ipilimumab could not be evaluated. The nucleotides are TGTGCCAGTAGTTCTACAGGGTTCCGCACAGATACGCAGTATTTT. This translates into CASSSTGFRTDTQYF.